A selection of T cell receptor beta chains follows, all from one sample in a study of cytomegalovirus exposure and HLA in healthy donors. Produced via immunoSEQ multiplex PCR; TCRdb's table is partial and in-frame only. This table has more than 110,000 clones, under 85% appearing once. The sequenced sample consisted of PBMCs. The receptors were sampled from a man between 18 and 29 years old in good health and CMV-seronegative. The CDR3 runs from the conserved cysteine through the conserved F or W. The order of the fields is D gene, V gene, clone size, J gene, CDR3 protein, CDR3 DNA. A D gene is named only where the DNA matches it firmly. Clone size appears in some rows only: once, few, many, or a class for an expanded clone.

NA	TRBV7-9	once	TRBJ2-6	CASFGPAGANVLTF	TGTGCCAGTTTTGGCCCTGCTGGGGCCAACGTCCTGACTTTC
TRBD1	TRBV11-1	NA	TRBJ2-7	CASSRTGVEQYF	TGTGCCAGCAGCCGAACAGGGGTTGAGCAGTACTTC
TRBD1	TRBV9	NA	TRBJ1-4	CASSLRQGTNEKLFF	TGTGCCAGCAGCTTACGACAGGGGACTAATGAAAAACTGTTTTTT
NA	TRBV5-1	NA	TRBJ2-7	CASSLAGTNAYEQYF	TGCGCCAGCAGCTTGGCGGGGACAAACGCCTACGAGCAGTACTTC
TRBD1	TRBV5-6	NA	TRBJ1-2	CASSLRGGGGYTF	TGTGCCAGCAGCTTGAGAGGGGGCGGGGGCTACACCTTC
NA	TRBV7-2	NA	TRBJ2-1	CASRSRENNEQFF	TGTGCCAGCAGATCCAGGGAAAACAATGAGCAGTTCTTC
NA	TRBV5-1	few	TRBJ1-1	CASSLEGRENTEAFF	TGCGCCAGCAGCTTGGAGGGGAGGGAGAACACTGAAGCTTTCTTT
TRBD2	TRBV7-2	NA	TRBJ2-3	CASSSPSGLAGGYTDTQYF	TGTGCCAGCAGCTCCCCCTCCGGCCTAGCGGGGGGGTACACAGATACGCAGTATTTT
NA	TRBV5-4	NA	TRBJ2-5	CASSSLGATQETQYF	TGTGCCAGCAGCTCCCTTGGAGCCACGCAAGAGACCCAGTACTTC
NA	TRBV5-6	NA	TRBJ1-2	CASSFLEINYGYTF	TGTGCCAGCAGCTTTTTGGAGATCAACTATGGCTACACCTTC
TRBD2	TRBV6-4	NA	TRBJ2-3	CASSASGGSTDTQYF	TGTGCCAGCAGTGCGAGCGGGGGCAGCACAGATACGCAGTATTTT
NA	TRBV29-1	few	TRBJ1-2	CSVEGRGRDYGYTF	TGCAGCGTTGAAGGCAGGGGTAGGGACTATGGCTACACCTTC
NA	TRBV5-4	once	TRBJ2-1	CASSPPTRGVNEQFF	TGTGCCAGCAGCCCCCCGACACGGGGAGTTAATGAGCAGTTCTTC
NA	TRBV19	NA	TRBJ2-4	CASSIQGWLAKNIQYF	TGTGCCAGTAGTATCCAGGGGTGGTTAGCCAAAAACATTCAGTACTTC
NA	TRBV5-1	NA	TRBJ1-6	CASSLTGSDNSPLHF	TGCGCCAGCAGCTTGACGGGATCAGATAATTCACCCCTCCACTTT
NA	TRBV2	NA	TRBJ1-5	CASEKEGGQPQHF	TGTGCCAGCGAAAAGGAGGGCGGGCAGCCCCAGCATTTT
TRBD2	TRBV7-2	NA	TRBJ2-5	CASSLGLAGGEETQYF	TGTGCCAGCAGCCTTGGACTAGCGGGGGGCGAAGAGACCCAGTACTTC
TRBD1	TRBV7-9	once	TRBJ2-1	CASSPVGTGSDEQFF	TGTGCCAGCAGCCCAGTTGGGACAGGGTCCGATGAGCAGTTCTTC
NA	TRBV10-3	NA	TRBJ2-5	CAISGPSDTKRSDQETQYF	TGTGCCATCAGTGGTCCTTCGGACACCAAAAGGAGCGACCAAGAGACCCAGTACTTC
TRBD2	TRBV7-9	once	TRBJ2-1	CASSFPSGGNNEQFF	TGTGCCAGCAGCTTCCCTAGCGGGGGGAACAATGAGCAGTTCTTC
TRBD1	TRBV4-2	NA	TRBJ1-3	CASSHGQGENTIYF	TGTGCCAGCAGCCATGGACAGGGCGAAAACACCATATATTTT
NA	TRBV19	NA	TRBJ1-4	CASSSRPRNGGKLFF	TGTGCCAGTAGTTCCCGCCCCAGGAATGGTGGAAAACTGTTTTTT
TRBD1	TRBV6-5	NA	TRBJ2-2	CASSYGTGSNTGELFF	TGTGCCAGCAGTTACGGGACAGGGTCGAACACCGGGGAGCTGTTTTTT
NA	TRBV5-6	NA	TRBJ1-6	CASSVYRESSYNSPLHF	TGTGCCAGCAGCGTCTACAGGGAAAGCTCCTATAATTCACCCCTCCACTTT
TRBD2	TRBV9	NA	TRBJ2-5	CASSVYGTSEETQYF	TGTGCCAGCAGCGTATATGGGACTAGCGAGGAGACCCAGTACTTC
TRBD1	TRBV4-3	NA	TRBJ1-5	CASSPILQGAQQPQHF	TGCGCCAGCAGCCCGATACTACAGGGGGCTCAGCAGCCCCAGCATTTT